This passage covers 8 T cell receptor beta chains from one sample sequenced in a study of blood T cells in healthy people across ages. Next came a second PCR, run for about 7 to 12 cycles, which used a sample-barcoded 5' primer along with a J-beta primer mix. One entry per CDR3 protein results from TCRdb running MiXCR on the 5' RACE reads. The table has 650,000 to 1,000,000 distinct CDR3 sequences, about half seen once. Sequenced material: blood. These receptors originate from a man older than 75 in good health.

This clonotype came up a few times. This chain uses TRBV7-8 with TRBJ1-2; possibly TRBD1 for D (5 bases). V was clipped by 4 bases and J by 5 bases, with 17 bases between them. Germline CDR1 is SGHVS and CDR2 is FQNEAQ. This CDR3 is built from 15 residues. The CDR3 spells CASSSDANGGYGYTF. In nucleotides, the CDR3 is TGTGCCAGCAGCTCAGACGCGAACGGGGGGTATGGCTACACCTTC.

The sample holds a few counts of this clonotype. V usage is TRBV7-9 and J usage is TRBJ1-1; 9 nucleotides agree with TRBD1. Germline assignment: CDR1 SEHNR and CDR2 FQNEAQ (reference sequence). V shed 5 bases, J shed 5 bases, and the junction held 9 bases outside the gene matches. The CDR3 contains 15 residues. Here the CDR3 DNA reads TGTGCCAGCAGCATGGTGACAGGGGGAAGGACTGAAGCTTTCTTT. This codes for CASSMVTGGRTEAFF.

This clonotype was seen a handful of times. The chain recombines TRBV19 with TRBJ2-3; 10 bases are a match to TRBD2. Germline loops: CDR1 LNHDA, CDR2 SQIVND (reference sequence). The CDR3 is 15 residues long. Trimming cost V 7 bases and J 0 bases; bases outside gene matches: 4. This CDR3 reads CASTFSGRSTDTQYF. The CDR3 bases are TGTGCCAGTACCTTTAGCGGGAGGAGCACAGATACGCAGTATTTT.

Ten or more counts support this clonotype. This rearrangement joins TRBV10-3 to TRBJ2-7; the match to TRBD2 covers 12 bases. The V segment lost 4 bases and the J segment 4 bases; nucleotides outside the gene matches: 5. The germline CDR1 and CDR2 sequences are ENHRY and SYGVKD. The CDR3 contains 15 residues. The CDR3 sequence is CAISGLAGASYEQYF. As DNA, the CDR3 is TGTGCCATCAGTGGACTAGCGGGAGCCTCTTACGAGCAGTACTTC.

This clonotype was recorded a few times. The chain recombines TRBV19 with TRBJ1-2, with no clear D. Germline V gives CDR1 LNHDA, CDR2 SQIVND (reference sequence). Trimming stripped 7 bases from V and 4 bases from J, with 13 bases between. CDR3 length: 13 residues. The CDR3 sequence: CASTIGSPYGYTF. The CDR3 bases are TGTGCCAGTACAATCGGCAGCCCCTATGGCTACACCTTC.

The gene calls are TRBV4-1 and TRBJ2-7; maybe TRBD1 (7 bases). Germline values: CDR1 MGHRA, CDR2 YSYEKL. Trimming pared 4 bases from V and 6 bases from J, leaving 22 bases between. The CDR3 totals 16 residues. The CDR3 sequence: CASSPRQGGISREQYF. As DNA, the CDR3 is TGCGCCAGCAGCCCTAGACAGGGAGGAATATCACGCGAGCAGTACTTC.

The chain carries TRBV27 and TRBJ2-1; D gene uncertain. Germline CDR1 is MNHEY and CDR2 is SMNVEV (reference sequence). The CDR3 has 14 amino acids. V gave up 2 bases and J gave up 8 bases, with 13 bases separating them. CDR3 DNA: TGTGCCAGCAGTTTAATTTCCCCCACGGATGAGCAGTTCTTC. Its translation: CASSLISPTDEQFF.

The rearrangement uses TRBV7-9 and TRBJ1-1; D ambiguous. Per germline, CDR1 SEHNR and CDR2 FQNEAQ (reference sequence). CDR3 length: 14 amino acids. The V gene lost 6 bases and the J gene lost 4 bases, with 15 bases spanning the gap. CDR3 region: CASSSDLVSTEAFF. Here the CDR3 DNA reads TGTGCCAGCAGTTCCGACCTCGTAAGCACTGAAGCTTTCTTT.